This T cell receptor beta chain appears in the sequencing data of a study of T cell repertoires in cytomegalovirus infection. Study in general: Use of recently identified HLA-C-restricted and well-studied HLA-B-restricted CMV epitopes was part of the study. Public TCR beta signatures marked donors with CMV infection and the matching HLA. Whole-study results and caveats: The ex vivo response was dominated by HLA-C-restricted CMV-specific TCR beta clonotypes.

TCRdb recomputed calls from the reads with MiXCR, one row per CDR3 protein. The sample records roughly 500,000 distinct CDR3 sequences, roughly a third being singletons. In regard to this clonotype: Antigen: not known.

This clonotype originated in a human donor in good health (CMV status not recorded). Some clones in this sample may be carry-over from other donors' samples. The specimen comprised cultured PBMCs, sampled from culture after CMV antigen stimulation.

The CDR3 sequence: CASPPAGVYEQYF. The CDR3 nucleotides are TGTGCCAGCCCCCCAGCGGGAGTCTACGAGCAGTACTTC. The chain couples TRBV6-6 to TRBJ2-7; 8 bases align to TRBD2. With V trimmed by 8 bases and J by 3 bases, 6 bases remained unmatched. The CDR3 totals 13 residues. Germline-derived CDR1 and CDR2 are MNHNY and SVGAGI (reference sequence).